The 12 T cell receptor beta chains reported below all come from one sample, sequenced in a study of CD8 T cells in Susac syndrome. Random hexamers primed reverse transcription of 0.5 to 1 ug RNA. From the immunoSEQ multiplex PCR reads, TCRdb called clonotypes with MiXCR, one entry per CDR3 protein. The sample holds about 200,000 distinct CDR3 sequences, 95% seen once. Specimen: CD4+ T cells from PBMCs. The receptor set was obtained from a human donor in good health.

The rearrangement joins TRBV20-1 to TRBJ1-2; no reliable D call. The CDR3 sequence is 10 residues long. Germline-derived CDR1 and CDR2 are DFQATT and SNEGSKA (reference sequence). Trimming removed 4 bases at V and 2 bases at J, with 2 bases between. CDR3 nucleotide sequence: TGCAGTGCTATAAACTATGGCTACACCTTC. Translation gives CSAINYGYTF.

The gene calls are TRBV6-5 and TRBJ2-6; the D call may be TRBD1 or TRBD2 (5 bases each). Deletions cut 4 bases from V and 10 bases from J, with 17 bases between. The germline CDR1 and CDR2 sequences are MNHEY and SVGAGI. The CDR3 has 15 amino acids. CDR3 nucleotides: TGTGCCAGCAGTTCCCGGGACGGACTGGCGAACGTCCTGACTTTC. As protein: CASSSRDGLANVLTF.

The V gene is TRBV7-2, the J gene TRBJ2-7; D is undetermined. Trimming cost V 1 base and J 5 bases, with 3 bases left between them. The CDR3 sequence is 11 residues long. Germline assignment: CDR1 SGHTA and CDR2 FQGNSA. The CDR3 here is CASSLVDEQYF. DNA for the CDR3: TGTGCCAGCAGCTTAGTGGACGAGCAGTACTTC. Full variable domain (remainder filled in from reference TRBV7-2 and TRBJ2-7): GAGVSQSPSNKVTEKGKDVELRCDPISGHTALYWYRQSLGQGLEFLIYFQGNSAPDKSGLPSDRFSAERTGGSVSTLTIQRTQQEDSAVYLCASSLVDEQYFGPGTRLTVT.

This rearrangement joins TRBV12-3 or TRBV12-4 to TRBJ1-5; D is ambiguous. CDR3 size: 12 residues. The V gene lost 8 bases and the J gene lost 1 base, with 6 bases spanning the gap. The CDR3 DNA sequence: TGTGCCAGCGGCGGGAGCAATCAGCCCCAGCATTTT. This translates into CASGGSNQPQHF.

This chain joins TRBV29-1 and TRBJ2-5; D is possibly TRBD1 or TRBD2 (5 bases each). Trimming cost V 8 bases and J 3 bases, with 13 bases left between them. CDR3 length: 12 amino acids. Per the germline V gene, CDR1 is SQVTM and CDR2 is ANQGSEA. The CDR3 spells CSSRDAEETQYF. The CDR3 nucleotides are TGCAGCTCCCGGGACGCCGAAGAGACCCAGTACTTC.

V usage is TRBV7-8 and J usage is TRBJ2-2; 7 bases map to TRBD2. The CDR3 consists of 15 residues. The V gene end was trimmed by 2 bases and the J gene end by 8 bases; junction bases not matched to a gene: 8. Germline-derived CDR1 and CDR2 are SGHVS and FQNEAQ. The CDR3 spells CASSLRAGVLGELFF. In DNA form, the CDR3 reads TGTGCCAGCAGCTTAAGGGCGGGAGTATTAGGGGAGCTGTTTTTT.

The chain links TRBV20-1 to TRBJ1-4; 9 nucleotides agree with TRBD1. CDR3 length: 17 residues. Trimming took 4 bases from V and 0 from J; bases not matched to a gene: 9. Germline V lookup: CDR1 DFQATT, CDR2 SNEGSKA (reference sequence). CDR3 nucleotide sequence: TGCAGTGCTATGGGAAACAGGGGGCTAGCAACTAATGAAAAACTGTTTTTT. Its protein is CSAMGNRGLATNEKLFF.

The chain couples TRBV7-2 to TRBJ1-2, with 10 bases fitting TRBD1. Looked up from germline, CDR1 is SGHTA and CDR2 is FQGNSA. V lost 1 base, J lost 6 bases, and 5 bases stayed unmatched. CDR3 length: 15 residues. This CDR3 reads CASSLGRGTGDGYTF. The CDR3 DNA reads TGTGCCAGCAGCTTAGGACGCGGGACAGGGGATGGCTACACCTTC.

This rearrangement joins TRBV20-1 to TRBJ2-1; possible D gene TRBD2, 6 bases. Germline loops: CDR1 DFQATT, CDR2 SNEGSKA (reference sequence). V lost 5 bases, J lost 5 bases, and 22 bases lay in between. This CDR3 comprises 16 residues. The CDR3 bases are TGCAGTGCTGGGCGACTAGGACCATCCCTCAACAATGAGCAGTTCTTC. This sequence encodes CSAGRLGPSLNNEQFF.

This sequence joins TRBV19 and TRBJ1-2; TRBD1 matches 10 bases. With V trimmed by 7 bases and J by 4 bases, 3 bases remained unmatched. The germline V gene encodes CDR1 LNHDA and CDR2 SQIVND (reference sequence). This CDR3 is built from 13 residues. This CDR3 is CASTDRGPYGYTF. The CDR3 nucleotides are TGTGCCAGTACCGACAGGGGGCCCTATGGCTACACCTTC.

The chain combines TRBV27 with TRBJ1-1; 7 bases match TRBD1. CDR1 is MNHEY, CDR2 SMNVEV, per germline (reference sequence). CDR3 length: 15 residues. V was pared by 4 bases and J by 5 bases, with 10 bases of the junction left unmatched. CDR3 DNA sequence: TGTGCCAGCAGTTCCTCTGGACAGGCCGTGACTGAAGCTTTCTTT. Its translation is CASSSSGQAVTEAFF.

The chain is built from TRBV28 and TRBJ2-7, with 8 bases aligning to TRBD2. The CDR3 contains 14 residues. The V and J ends lost 6 bases and 4 bases, in that order; junction bases with no gene match: 8. Germline V CDR1 and CDR2: MDHEN, SYDVKM. The CDR3 spells CASRGSGVTYEQYV. The CDR3 DNA sequence: TGTGCCAGCAGGGGTAGCGGGGTAACTTACGAGCAGTACGTC.